The next 5 T cell receptor beta chains were all read from a single sample in a study of shared T cell receptors in the human thymus. This table comes from immunoSEQ multiplex PCR, and its TCRdb copy is limited to in-frame clones, with some not included. The table lists some 700,000 clones, 70% to 90% of them singletons. The sample was also linked to a second study, of human thymus T cells.

Input material: thymocytes. Source of these receptors: a girl under three years old with a congenital heart defect.

The rearrangement links TRBV9 to TRBJ2-7, with TRBD1 identical over 7 bases. Germline loops: CDR1 SGDLS, CDR2 YYNGEE. This CDR3 is built from 18 residues. V lost 3 bases and J lost 2; bases outside the gene matches: 17. CDR3 sequence (DNA): TGTGCCAGCAGCGCTACAGGGGACGATTACTACCCTACCTACGAGCAGTACTTC. This codes for CASSATGDDYYPTYEQYF.

This chain links TRBV4-3 with TRBJ1-2; D is unclear. This CDR3 has 17 amino acids. Germline CDR1 is LGHNA and CDR2 is YSLEER. Trimming shortened V by 0 bases and J by 2 bases, and 16 bases separated the two germline ends. CDR3 sequence reads: CASSQDTRTPLNYGYTF. The CDR3 nucleotides are TGCGCCAGCAGCCAAGATACCCGAACCCCCCTAAACTATGGCTACACCTTC.

CDR3 coding DNA: TGTGCCAGCAGGGCAGTAGCCAAAAACATTCAGTACTTC. This sequence encodes CASRAVAKNIQYF. The rearrangement joins TRBV6-1 to TRBJ2-4; unclear D gene. Germline lookup yields CDR1 MNHNS and CDR2 SASEGT. Trimming left V 6 bases short and J 0 bases short, with 6 bases between. The CDR3 contains 13 residues.

V and J are TRBV30 and TRBJ2-7; TRBD1 might be the D (6 bases). The CDR3 contains 16 residues. Between the trimmed V and J ends, which lost 0 bases and 4 bases, there was a span of 19 bases. CDR1 is GTSNPN and CDR2 is SVGIG in the germline V gene (reference sequence). DNA for the CDR3: TGTGCCTGGAGTGTATCGGACAGCCTTCATGTATACGAGCAGTACTTC. This gives the protein CAWSVSDSLHVYEQYF.

The chain uses TRBV5-1 and TRBJ1-5, with D hard to call. In germline, CDR1 is SGHRS, CDR2 YFSETQ. CDR3 length equals 17 residues. Trimming took 1 base from V and 0 from J, leaving 14 bases between them. The CDR3 DNA reads TGCGCCAGCAGCTTGTGGTACCTAAATTATAGCAATCAGCCCCAGCATTTT. Protein: CASSLWYLNYSNQPQHF.